This is a list of T cell receptor beta chains from one sample in a study of blood T cell repertoires in COVID-19. The protocol was immunoSEQ multiplex PCR, while the TCRdb copy is restricted to in-frame clones and leaves out a portion. The sample comprises more than 300,000 clones, 85% to 95% of which are singletons, and approximately 4.1% rests with the top ten. The sample was PBMCs or T cells enriched from blood (not recorded which). These receptors were collected from a woman aged 25-40 years who had been exposed to COVID-19. Both conserved end residues are part of each CDR3. The D gene is left open where the match is weak. Expanded clones get a size class; other rows say once, few or many, or leave the size out.

NA,few,TRBJ2-7,TRBV29-1,CSVDRGSAEQYF,TGCAGCGTTGACCGGGGGTCTGCCGAGCAGTACTTC
TRBD1,NA,TRBJ1-5,TRBV6-2/TRBV6-3,CASSRGQGNQPQHF,TGTGCCAGCAGCCGAGGACAGGGGAATCAGCCCCAGCATTTT
TRBD2,NA,TRBJ2-7,TRBV6-5,CASKFGTIYEQYF,TGTGCCAGCAAGTTCGGGACTATATACGAGCAGTACTTC
NA,NA,TRBJ2-5,TRBV18,CASSQSRGETQYF,TGTGCCAGCTCCCAAAGTCGCGGAGAGACCCAGTACTTC
NA,NA,TRBJ2-7,TRBV25-1,CASSESGKDYEQYF,TGTGCCAGCAGTGAATCAGGGAAAGATTACGAGCAGTACTTC
NA,NA,TRBJ2-3,TRBV4-1,CASSQASLTDTQYF,TGCGCCAGCAGCCAAGCGTCCCTCACAGATACGCAGTATTTT
TRBD2,NA,TRBJ2-3,TRBV5-1,CASSGGLVPNTDTQYF,TGCGCCAGCAGCGGGGGACTAGTCCCTAACACAGATACGCAGTATTTT
NA,NA,TRBJ1-2,TRBV19,CASSSPTLVYGYTF,TGTGCCAGTAGTTCCCCGACACTGGTCTATGGCTACACCTTC
NA,NA,TRBJ2-5,TRBV9,CASSPSRLGRETQYF,TGTGCCAGCAGCCCGAGCCGGCTAGGGAGGGAGACCCAGTACTTC
TRBD1,NA,TRBJ1-2,TRBV4-1,CASSQDPGGDYGYTF,TGCGCCAGCAGCCAAGACCCAGGGGGAGACTATGGCTACACCTTC
NA,NA,TRBJ1-3,TRBV30,CACTSHSGNTIYF,TGTGCCTGTACGTCACACTCTGGAAACACCATATATTTT
TRBD1,NA,TRBJ2-6,TRBV30,CASDRGAGANVLTF,TGTGCATCGGACAGGGGGGCTGGGGCCAACGTCCTGACTTTC